The 17 T cell receptor beta chains listed next were all sequenced from one sample in a study of cytomegalovirus exposure and HLA in healthy donors. Vbeta (60) and Jbeta (13) primers were used in the PCR. Sequencing was performed with immunoSEQ multiplex PCR; in TCRdb, only in-frame clones are kept and a portion is missing. Of more than 80,000 clones listed, 50% to 80% were seen once; the top ten hold 3.2%. The sample comprised PBMCs. Receptor source: a man between 60 and 70 years old in good health and CMV-seronegative.

The chain is built from TRBV5-4 and TRBJ2-5; D is uncertain. The CDR3 is 12 amino acids. Germline V gene lookup returns CDR1 SGHNT and CDR2 YYREEE (reference sequence). Trimming took 3 bases from V and 5 from J, leaving 8 bases between them. CDR3 nucleotides: TGTGCCAGCAGCTCCCCATTGGAGACCCAGTACTTC. It specifies CASSSPLETQYF.

CDR3 DNA sequence: TGTGCCAGCAGCCTCCCTTCCCCCAATGAGCAGTTCTTC. This gives the protein CASSLPSPNEQFF. The chain couples TRBV11-2 to TRBJ2-1; no definite D call. From germline, CDR1 is SGHAT and CDR2 FQNNGV. The CDR3 loop spans 13 amino acids. Trimming took 5 bases from V and 6 from J, leaving 11 bases between them.

The chain links TRBV12-5 to TRBJ1-4; the D gene is possibly TRBD1 (5 bases). V was clipped by 2 bases and J by 6 bases, with 13 bases between them. The CDR3 covers 15 residues. CDR1 is LGHNT, CDR2 FRNRAP, per germline. The CDR3, as DNA: TGTGCTAGTGGTTTGAATCGGGCGGGGGATGAAAAACTGTTTTTT. Translation: CASGLNRAGDEKLFF.

V is TRBV4-1 and J is TRBJ2-7, with TRBD2 matching over 12 bases. The CDR3 length is 16 residues. Germline values: CDR1 MGHRA, CDR2 YSYEKL. The V gene end was trimmed by 1 base and the J gene end by 8 bases; junction bases not matched to a gene: 9. The CDR3 coding sequence is TGCGCCAGCAGCCAAGTCTCCGGACTAGCGGGGAGAAAGCAGTACTTC. Translation gives CASSQVSGLAGRKQYF.

This chain's CDR3 is CASSPRDSTSSYEQYF. CDR3 DNA: TGTGCCAGCAGCCCCCGGGACTCAACGAGCTCCTACGAGCAGTACTTC. The rearrangement uses TRBV4-2 and TRBJ2-7, with TRBD2 as a possible D gene (6 bases). The CDR3 is 16 residues long. With 4 bases removed from V and 0 bases from J, the gap between germline ends came to 16 bases. Germline assignment: CDR1 LGHNA and CDR2 YNFKEQ.

The chain combines TRBV5-1 with TRBJ2-1; weak D call: TRBD1 (6 bases). Trimming stripped 7 bases from V and 5 bases from J, with 10 bases between. Germline V gene sequence: CDR1 SGHRS, CDR2 YFSETQ. This CDR3 has 12 amino acids. The CDR3, as DNA: TGCGCCAGCTGCAGGGGCGACAATGAGCAGTTCTTC. It codes for CASCRGDNEQFF. The full variable domain, with the rest looked up from reference TRBV5-1 and TRBJ2-1, is KAGVTQTPRYLIKTRGQQVTLSCSPISGHRSVSWYQQTPGQGLQFLFEYFSETQRNKGNFPGRFSGRQFSNSRSEMNVSTLELGDSALYLCASCRGDNEQFFGPGTRLTVL.

V is TRBV5-1 and J is TRBJ1-1, with a weak D call TRBD1 (5 bases). The germline gives CDR1 SGHRS, CDR2 YFSETQ. V lost 1 base to trimming and J lost 6 bases, with 13 bases between them. The CDR3 extends over 14 amino acids. The CDR3 protein is CASSLWAGGAEAFF. The CDR3 DNA reads as TGCGCCAGCAGCTTGTGGGCTGGAGGGGCTGAAGCTTTCTTT.

On this clone itself: The CDR3 end shows no conserved phenylalanine or tryptophan, and so a read error is likely. This sequence joins TRBV5-1 and TRBJ1-1; D is ambiguous. The V end lost 4 bases, the J end lost 5 bases, and 21 bases lay between the germline ends. Germline V gene data show CDR1 as SGHRS and CDR2 as YFSETQ. The CDR3 totals 16 residues. The CDR3 DNA is TGCGCCAGCAGCGTGGCGTTAAGTCCCGGAGGGACTGAAGCTTTCTCT. Encoded protein: CASSVALSPGGTEAFS.

This clone turned up a few times. The rearrangement joins TRBV2 to TRBJ2-3; TRBD1 might be the D (6 bases). V lost 7 bases to trimming and J lost 1 base, with 15 bases between them. There are 15 residues in the CDR3. Germline values: CDR1 SNHLY, CDR2 FYNNEI. The chain's CDR3 is CASTKDSTGTDTQYF. In nucleotides, the CDR3 is TGTGCCAGCACTAAGGACAGCACCGGCACAGATACGCAGTATTTT.

V and J are TRBV9 and TRBJ2-7; 7 bases map to TRBD2. Germline V gives CDR1 SGDLS, CDR2 YYNGEE. Trimming at V came to 4 bases and at J to 7 bases, leaving 14 bases not matched to a gene. There are 15 residues in the CDR3. This CDR3 reads CASSLGAGELWEQYF. The CDR3 DNA is TGTGCCAGCAGCCTAGGGGCGGGAGAGCTCTGGGAGCAGTACTTC.

This clone was seen once. The rearrangement uses TRBV4-1 and TRBJ2-7; maybe TRBD1 (5 bases). Germline V lookup: CDR1 MGHRA, CDR2 YSYEKL. V lost 5 bases and J lost 4, with 12 bases in between. The CDR3 consists of 13 residues. CDR3 sequence reads: CASSLQVTYEQYF. CDR3 nucleotide sequence: TGCGCCAGCAGCTTACAGGTAACGTACGAGCAGTACTTC.

This chain connects TRBV6-1 to TRBJ1-1; 10 bases align to TRBD1. The CDR3 extends over 15 amino acids. The V gene's germline CDR1 is MNHNS and CDR2 SASEGT. J lost 5 bases, V lost 4 bases, and 7 bases had no gene match. The CDR3 spells CASSVWGTGETEAFF. The CDR3 nucleotides read TGTGCCAGCAGTGTGTGGGGGACAGGGGAAACTGAAGCTTTCTTT.

DNA of the CDR3: TGCAGCGTGACTGCAGGGGCCGGGGCCAACGTCCTGACTTTC. Its translation: CSVTAGAGANVLTF. The chain recombines TRBV29-1 with TRBJ2-6; D is perhaps TRBD1 (6 bases). V lost 6 bases, J lost 4 bases, and 13 bases lay in between. This CDR3 has 14 residues. CDR1 SQVTM and CDR2 ANQGSEA come from the germline V gene.

The J gene is TRBJ1-1, the V gene TRBV9, with a tentative D call TRBD1 (5 bases). The CDR3 length is 14 residues. Trimming took 0 bases from V and 4 from J, leaving 10 bases between them. Germline V gives CDR1 SGDLS, CDR2 YYNGEE. CDR3 protein: CASSVDQGSTEAFF. CDR3 in DNA: TGTGCCAGCAGCGTAGACCAGGGATCCACTGAAGCTTTCTTT.

The V and J genes are TRBV9 and TRBJ1-1; D remains unclear. This CDR3 comprises 17 residues. Germline loops: CDR1 SGDLS, CDR2 YYNGEE. The germline V and J ends were trimmed by 0 bases and 4 bases, with 19 bases remaining between them. The CDR3 reads CASSVDLAPDKPTEAFF. CDR3 DNA: TGTGCCAGCAGCGTAGATCTTGCCCCCGACAAACCCACTGAAGCTTTCTTT. Using reference TRBV9 and TRBJ1-1 for the parts outside the CDR3, the full variable domain is DSGVTQTPKHLITATGQRVTLRCSPRSGDLSVYWYQQSLDQGLQFLIQYYNGEERAKGNILERFSAQQFPDLHSELNLSSLELGDSALYFCASSVDLAPDKPTEAFFGQGTRLTVV.

The chain carries TRBV7-6 and TRBJ1-2; D remains ambiguous. Germline CDR1 reads SGHVS; CDR2 reads FNYEAQ. V gave up 0 bases and J gave up 6 bases, with 14 bases separating them. CDR3 size: 15 residues. DNA of the CDR3: TGTGCCAGCAGCTTAGCGAATTGGGAGATTGATGGCTACACCTTC. This codes for CASSLANWEIDGYTF.

There are a few counts of this clone. The J gene is TRBJ1-3, the V gene TRBV6-6; the match to TRBD1 covers 9 bases. Trimming removed 6 bases from V and 7 bases from J; junction bases left unmatched: 7. The CDR3 is 14 residues long. Germline V gene sequence: CDR1 MNHNY, CDR2 SVGAGI (reference sequence). As DNA, the CDR3 is TGTGCCAGCAGCACCGGGACAGGGTCCAACACCATATATTTT. Amino acids: CASSTGTGSNTIYF.